This is a list of T cell receptor beta chains from one sample in a study of cytomegalovirus exposure and HLA in healthy donors. Data came from immunoSEQ multiplex PCR; TCRdb stores just in-frame clones and leaves some out. The data show approximately 200,000 clones, 70% to 80% seen once. The sample taken for sequencing was PBMCs. These receptors originate from a man aged 40-55 years in good health and CMV-seronegative. Both conserved end residues are part of each CDR3. Each record gives: V gene, D gene, clone size, J gene, CDR3 protein, CDR3 DNA. The D gene is left open where the match is weak. Clone size is given for some rows only: seen once, a few or many times, or a class if the clone is expanded.

V: TRBV19
D: NA
size: NA
J: TRBJ1-5
CDR3: CASSVIGTPYSNQPQHF
DNA: TGTGCCAGTAGTGTTATCGGGACACCCTATAGCAATCAGCCCCAGCATTTT

V: TRBV11-1
D: TRBD1
size: NA
J: TRBJ2-1
CDR3: CASSFGQGYEQFF
DNA: TGTGCCAGCAGCTTCGGACAGGGATATGAGCAGTTCTTC

V: TRBV6-9
D: TRBD1
size: NA
J: TRBJ1-2
CDR3: CASSFETGAINYGYTF
DNA: TGTGCCAGCAGTTTCGAGACAGGGGCAATCAACTATGGCTACACCTTC

V: TRBV5-5
D: NA
size: few
J: TRBJ1-2
CDR3: CASSLEQGLLDPYGYTF
DNA: TGTGCCAGCAGCTTGGAACAGGGCTTGCTAGACCCCTATGGCTACACCTTC

V: TRBV11-1
D: TRBD1
size: few
J: TRBJ1-2
CDR3: CASSLTIIEGATVDGYTF
DNA: TGTGCCAGCAGCTTGACCATCATAGAGGGGGCAACGGTTGATGGCTACACCTTC

V: TRBV28
D: TRBD1
size: NA
J: TRBJ1-5
CDR3: CASSSYRDRTPPSLQPQHF
DNA: TGTGCCAGCAGTTCGTACCGGGACAGGACTCCCCCTTCTCTCCAGCCCCAGCATTTT

V: TRBV27
D: NA
size: NA
J: TRBJ2-7
CDR3: CASSLNTVTYEQYF
DNA: TGTGCCAGCAGTTTAAACACAGTCACCTACGAGCAGTACTTC

V: TRBV7-6
D: NA
size: once
J: TRBJ2-7
CDR3: CASSLARNSGAYEQYF
DNA: TGTGCCAGCAGCTTAGCGAGAAACTCAGGGGCCTACGAGCAGTACTTC

V: TRBV7-2
D: TRBD1
size: few
J: TRBJ2-7
CDR3: CASSFPQGARYEQYF
DNA: TGTGCCAGCAGCTTCCCCCAGGGGGCGCGCTACGAGCAGTACTTC

V: TRBV10-3
D: TRBD1
size: NA
J: TRBJ1-2
CDR3: CAISELRTGDTGYTF
DNA: TGTGCCATCAGTGAGCTAAGGACAGGGGATACCGGCTACACCTTC

V: TRBV6-5
D: NA
size: NA
J: TRBJ1-1
CDR3: CASSPGAGSEAFF
DNA: TGTGCCAGCAGCCCGGGCGCCGGGAGTGAAGCTTTCTTT

V: TRBV7-6
D: NA
size: NA
J: TRBJ1-3
CDR3: CASSVGLPGSGNTIYF
DNA: TGTGCCAGCAGCGTGGGCCTACCTGGCTCTGGAAACACCATATATTTT

V: TRBV4-3
D: TRBD2
size: NA
J: TRBJ2-5
CDR3: CASSPKRGGRETQYF
DNA: TGCGCCAGCAGCCCAAAACGGGGGGGCCGGGAGACCCAGTACTTC

V: TRBV29-1
D: TRBD1
size: NA
J: TRBJ2-7
CDR3: CSVAYRGEQYF
DNA: TGCAGCGTAGCCTACAGGGGGGAGCAGTACTTC

V: TRBV7-8
D: TRBD2
size: NA
J: TRBJ2-7
CDR3: CASSLARPSGGYEQYF
DNA: TGTGCCAGCAGCTTAGCTAGGCCTAGCGGGGGATACGAGCAGTACTTC

V: TRBV6-6
D: TRBD2
size: NA
J: TRBJ2-7
CDR3: CASSYRSLGGGGEQYF
DNA: TGTGCCAGCAGTTACCGGAGCCTTGGTGGGGGGGGTGAGCAGTACTTC

V: TRBV6-1
D: TRBD1
size: NA
J: TRBJ1-6
CDR3: CASSEGAGGLHF
DNA: TGTGCCAGCAGTGAAGGGGCAGGGGGCCTCCACTTT

V: TRBV28
D: TRBD1
size: NA
J: TRBJ1-2
CDR3: CASSLSTGDNGYTF
DNA: TGTGCCAGCAGTTTATCGACAGGGGATAATGGCTACACCTTC

V: TRBV6-1
D: TRBD1
size: NA
J: TRBJ2-2
CDR3: CASIQGQGFGELFF
DNA: TGTGCCAGCATTCAGGGACAGGGGTTCGGGGAGCTGTTTTTT

V: TRBV7-9
D: TRBD1
size: NA
J: TRBJ1-5
CDR3: CSSSNQGVSPHQPQHF
DNA: TGTTCCAGCAGCAATCAGGGGGTCAGCCCCCATCAGCCCCAGCATTTT

V: TRBV7-6
D: NA
size: NA
J: TRBJ2-5
CDR3: CASSSLAAYQETQYF
DNA: TGTGCCAGCAGCTCCTTAGCCGCGTACCAAGAGACCCAGTACTTC

V: TRBV6-6
D: TRBD2
size: NA
J: TRBJ2-1
CDR3: CASSYTSGVDEQFF
DNA: TGTGCCAGCAGTTATACTAGCGGGGTCGATGAGCAGTTCTTC

V: TRBV2
D: TRBD1
size: once
J: TRBJ2-1
CDR3: CASIMGQGIYNEQFF
DNA: TGTGCCAGCATTATGGGACAGGGGATTTACAATGAGCAGTTCTTC

V: TRBV29-1
D: TRBD1
size: NA
J: TRBJ1-1
CDR3: CSVRNLYTQGADTEAFF
DNA: TGCAGCGTTAGGAACCTTTATACACAGGGGGCCGACACTGAAGCTTTCTTT

V: TRBV15
D: NA
size: NA
J: TRBJ2-6
CDR3: CATSRERGISGANVLTF
DNA: TGTGCCACCAGCAGAGAGAGAGGGATATCTGGGGCCAACGTCCTGACTTTC

V: TRBV18
D: TRBD2
size: NA
J: TRBJ2-1
CDR3: CASSPTTSGRVNEQFF
DNA: TGTGCCAGCTCACCAACGACTAGCGGGAGGGTCAATGAGCAGTTCTTC

V: TRBV19
D: NA
size: NA
J: TRBJ1-2
CDR3: CASSMKQGYGYTF
DNA: TGTGCCAGTAGTATGAAACAGGGCTATGGCTACACCTTC

V: TRBV28
D: NA
size: NA
J: TRBJ2-1
CDR3: CASSLGGNEQFF
DNA: TGTGCCAGCAGTTTAGGGGGGAATGAGCAGTTCTTC

V: TRBV18
D: NA
size: NA
J: TRBJ1-1
CDR3: CASSPPFDSKNTEAFF
DNA: TGTGCCAGCTCACCACCGTTCGACAGTAAGAACACTGAAGCTTTCTTT

V: TRBV19
D: NA
size: NA
J: TRBJ1-2
CDR3: CASSRGRASDGYTF
DNA: TGTGCCAGTAGTAGAGGCAGGGCATCGGATGGCTACACCTTC

V: TRBV27
D: TRBD1
size: NA
J: TRBJ2-7
CDR3: CASSNPTGYGEQYF
DNA: TGTGCCAGCAGCAATCCGACAGGGTACGGCGAGCAGTACTTC

V: TRBV19
D: TRBD2
size: NA
J: TRBJ2-7
CDR3: CASSPLAGYEQYF
DNA: TGTGCCAGTAGTCCCCTAGCGGGGTACGAGCAGTACTTC

V: TRBV9
D: NA
size: NA
J: TRBJ2-4
CDR3: CASSVAHKPGTNEYIQYF
DNA: TGTGCCAGCAGCGTAGCCCATAAGCCCGGGACAAATGAGTACATTCAGTACTTC

V: TRBV27
D: NA
size: NA
J: TRBJ1-2
CDR3: CASRRAGWDYGYTF
DNA: TGTGCCAGCAGACGGGCAGGGTGGGACTATGGCTACACCTTC

V: TRBV5-6
D: TRBD1
size: NA
J: TRBJ2-3
CDR3: CASSLNRGPDTQYF
DNA: TGTGCCAGCAGCTTGAACAGGGGGCCAGATACGCAGTATTTT

V: TRBV10-3
D: NA
size: NA
J: TRBJ1-4
CDR3: CATSGKRTEKLFF
DNA: TGTGCCACCAGCGGGAAGAGGACTGAAAAACTGTTTTTT

V: TRBV19
D: NA
size: few
J: TRBJ1-5
CDR3: CASSPGGNQPQHF
DNA: TGTGCCAGTTCGCCGGGAGGTAATCAGCCCCAGCATTTT

V: TRBV7-9
D: TRBD1
size: NA
J: TRBJ1-1
CDR3: CASRPGGGRTEAFF
DNA: TGTGCCAGCAGGCCAGGGGGAGGAAGAACTGAAGCTTTCTTT

V: TRBV19
D: NA
size: few
J: TRBJ1-2
CDR3: CASSMGRYGGYTF
DNA: TGTGCCAGTAGTATGGGCAGGTATGGTGGCTACACCTTC

V: TRBV19
D: NA
size: once
J: TRBJ1-1
CDR3: CASTIGATGNTEAFF
DNA: TGTGCCAGTACCATAGGGGCCACAGGGAACACTGAAGCTTTCTTT

V: TRBV27
D: NA
size: NA
J: TRBJ2-7
CDR3: CASSWTVSYEQYF
DNA: TGTGCCAGCAGTTGGACAGTCTCCTACGAGCAGTACTTC

V: TRBV28
D: TRBD1
size: NA
J: TRBJ2-7
CDR3: CASSPGQGASGQYF
DNA: TGTGCCAGCAGTCCGGGACAGGGGGCCTCCGGGCAGTACTTC

V: TRBV27
D: NA
size: NA
J: TRBJ2-3
CDR3: CASSPRVTDTQYF
DNA: TGTGCCAGCAGTCCCAGGGTCACAGATACGCAGTATTTT

V: TRBV7-8
D: TRBD1
size: NA
J: TRBJ1-2
CDR3: CASSPRTGGSYGYTF
DNA: TGTGCCAGCAGCCCCAGGACAGGGGGCAGCTATGGCTACACCTTC

V: TRBV29-1
D: NA
size: NA
J: TRBJ2-7
CDR3: CSVVEDRARYEQYF
DNA: TGCAGCGTTGTGGAGGATAGGGCCAGGTACGAGCAGTACTTC

V: TRBV27
D: NA
size: NA
J: TRBJ1-2
CDR3: CASSRGGWGYTF
DNA: TGTGCCAGCAGTCGAGGTGGGTGGGGCTACACCTTC

V: TRBV19
D: NA
size: many
J: TRBJ1-1
CDR3: CASKEGRNTEAFF
DNA: TGTGCCAGTAAGGAGGGTAGGAACACTGAAGCTTTCTTT

V: TRBV5-4
D: NA
size: NA
J: TRBJ2-5
CDR3: CASSLGYQKETQYF
DNA: TGTGCCAGCAGCTTGGGTTATCAGAAAGAGACCCAGTACTTC

V: TRBV18
D: TRBD1
size: NA
J: TRBJ2-2
CDR3: CASLPQGTGDTGELFF
DNA: TGTGCCAGCTTACCGCAGGGGACAGGGGACACCGGGGAGCTGTTTTTT

V: TRBV2
D: TRBD1
size: NA
J: TRBJ1-1
CDR3: CASGQGYTEAFF
DNA: TGTGCCAGTGGACAGGGATATACTGAAGCTTTCTTT

V: TRBV6-1
D: TRBD2
size: NA
J: TRBJ2-1
CDR3: CASRTSGGHEQFF
DNA: TGTGCCAGCCGGACTAGCGGGGGCCATGAGCAGTTCTTC